A single T cell receptor beta chain is shown here with its context. The repertoire was sequenced with immunoSEQ multiplex PCR; TCRdb's copy has only in-frame clones and lacks some. The sample includes fewer than 85,000 clones, approximately 83% of them seen just once. This sample stems from a study of OX40 agonist ivuxolimab in advanced cancers. Study information: Patients were dosed intravenously with ivuxolimab at 0.01 to 10 mg/kg every 2 weeks.

This CDR3 region has 13 residues. Germline V gene sequence: CDR1 SGDLS, CDR2 YYNGEE. Trimming pared 0 bases from V and 3 bases from J, leaving 6 bases between. The source of this sequence is an adult with an advanced solid tumor such as melanoma, head and neck, liver or kidney cancer. V gene TRBV9 combines with J gene TRBJ1-1; weak D call: TRBD1 (5 bases). Sequencing was performed on CD4+ or CD8+ T cells sorted from blood, taken in a trial of the OX40 agonist ivuxolimab. The CDR3 spells CASSVEGYTEAFF. CDR3 DNA sequence: TGTGCCAGCAGCGTAGAGGGGTACACTGAAGCTTTCTTT.